Presented here are 8 T cell receptor beta chains from one specimen sequenced in a study of T-cell reconstitution after alpha-beta-depleted transplantation in children. A TCRbeta library incorporating unique molecular identifiers was prepared. TCRdb ran MiXCR on the PCR reads and lists one entry per CDR3 protein. The sample lists 200,000 to 250,000 distinct CDR3 sequences, approximately 11% occurring once. This sample comprised PBMCs, obtained before TCRalphabeta/CD19-depleted stem cell transplant. These receptors were collected from a child less than two years old with acute myeloid leukemia, due to receive a stem cell transplant.

This clonotype has at least ten counts. This chain's CDR3 is CASSPPRGENTEAFF. The CDR3 DNA sequence: TGTGCCAGCAGCCCACCCCGAGGGGAGAACACTGAAGCTTTCTTT. The V and J genes are TRBV7-9 and TRBJ1-1; maybe TRBD1 (5 bases). The V end lost 5 bases, the J end lost 1 base, and 14 bases lay between the germline ends. CDR1 and CDR2 (germline): SEHNR, FQNEAQ (reference sequence). The CDR3 runs to 15 residues.

This clonotype occurred many times. The rearrangement joins TRBV7-2 to TRBJ2-5, with D possibly being TRBD1 (5 bases). CDR3 length equals 13 residues. CDR1 and CDR2 (germline): SGHTA, FQGNSA. The V end was cut by 3 bases, the J end by 3 bases, with 8 bases between. CDR3 nucleotides: TGTGCCAGCAGCTTCGGACAAGAAGAGACCCAGTACTTC. It codes for CASSFGQEETQYF. The whole variable domain, filled in from reference TRBV7-2 and TRBJ2-5, reads GAGVSQSPSNKVTEKGKDVELRCDPISGHTALYWYRQSLGQGLEFLIYFQGNSAPDKSGLPSDRFSAERTGGSVSTLTIQRTQQEDSAVYLCASSFGQEETQYFGPGTRLLVL.

This clonotype has more than one count but fewer than ten. The CDR3 region is CAWTQVGGEAFF. The CDR3, as DNA: TGTGCCTGGACCCAAGTCGGGGGTGAAGCTTTCTTT. The chain has TRBV30 and TRBJ1-1, with D possibly TRBD1 on 5 matching bases. The CDR3 is made up of 12 amino acids. The V end was cut by 4 bases, the J end by 7 bases, with 13 bases between. From germline, CDR1 is GTSNPN and CDR2 SVGIG (reference sequence).

This clonotype was picked up many times. This chain links TRBV7-3 with TRBJ2-7; D is perhaps TRBD2 (5 bases). The CDR3 spans 14 residues. Germline loops: CDR1 SGHTA, CDR2 FQGTGA. Trimming took off 2 bases at V and 3 bases at J, with 11 bases between the two ends. The CDR3 region has the DNA TGTGCCAGCAGCTTAGTCGGGGTTGGCTACGAGCAGTACTTC. Protein: CASSLVGVGYEQYF.

This clonotype was seen a handful of times. V is TRBV4-3 and J is TRBJ2-7; tentative D call: TRBD2 (6 bases). The CDR3 is made up of 18 amino acids. V lost 0 bases and J 2 bases, leaving 20 bases between the germline ends. Germline V CDR1 and CDR2: LGHNA, YSLEER. The CDR3 here is CASSQDIHRRDPPYEQYF. CDR3 bases: TGCGCCAGCAGCCAAGATATCCATCGGCGGGACCCGCCCTACGAGCAGTACTTC.

This clonotype was picked up many times. The rearrangement uses TRBV20-1 and TRBJ2-7, with D hard to call. The CDR3 spans 13 residues. Looked up from germline, CDR1 is DFQATT and CDR2 is SNEGSKA (reference sequence). V lost 4 bases, J lost 2 bases, and 12 bases lay in between. CDR3 sequence reads: CSAKQPYAYEQYF. In nucleotides, the CDR3 is TGCAGTGCTAAGCAGCCTTATGCCTACGAGCAGTACTTC.

In its sample, this clonotype was seen many times. V usage is TRBV19 and J usage is TRBJ2-2, with 9 positions matching TRBD2. The CDR3 is 15 residues long. Germline CDR1 is LNHDA and CDR2 is SQIVND (reference sequence). After removal of 6 bases from V and 2 bases from J, the junction contained 4 bases not matched to a gene. This CDR3 is CASRKREVNTGELFF. CDR3 DNA: TGTGCCAGTAGGAAGCGGGAGGTAAACACCGGGGAGCTGTTTTTT.

This chain joins TRBV12-3 or TRBV12-4 and TRBJ2-3; TRBD2 aligns across 8 bases. The CDR3 contains 16 residues. J gave up 5 bases and V 6 bases, and 13 bases lay outside the gene matches. The DNA for the CDR3 is TGTGCCAGCAGCCCTATGACGGGACTAGGGGGAGATACGCAGTATTTT. Amino acid sequence: CASSPMTGLGGDTQYF.